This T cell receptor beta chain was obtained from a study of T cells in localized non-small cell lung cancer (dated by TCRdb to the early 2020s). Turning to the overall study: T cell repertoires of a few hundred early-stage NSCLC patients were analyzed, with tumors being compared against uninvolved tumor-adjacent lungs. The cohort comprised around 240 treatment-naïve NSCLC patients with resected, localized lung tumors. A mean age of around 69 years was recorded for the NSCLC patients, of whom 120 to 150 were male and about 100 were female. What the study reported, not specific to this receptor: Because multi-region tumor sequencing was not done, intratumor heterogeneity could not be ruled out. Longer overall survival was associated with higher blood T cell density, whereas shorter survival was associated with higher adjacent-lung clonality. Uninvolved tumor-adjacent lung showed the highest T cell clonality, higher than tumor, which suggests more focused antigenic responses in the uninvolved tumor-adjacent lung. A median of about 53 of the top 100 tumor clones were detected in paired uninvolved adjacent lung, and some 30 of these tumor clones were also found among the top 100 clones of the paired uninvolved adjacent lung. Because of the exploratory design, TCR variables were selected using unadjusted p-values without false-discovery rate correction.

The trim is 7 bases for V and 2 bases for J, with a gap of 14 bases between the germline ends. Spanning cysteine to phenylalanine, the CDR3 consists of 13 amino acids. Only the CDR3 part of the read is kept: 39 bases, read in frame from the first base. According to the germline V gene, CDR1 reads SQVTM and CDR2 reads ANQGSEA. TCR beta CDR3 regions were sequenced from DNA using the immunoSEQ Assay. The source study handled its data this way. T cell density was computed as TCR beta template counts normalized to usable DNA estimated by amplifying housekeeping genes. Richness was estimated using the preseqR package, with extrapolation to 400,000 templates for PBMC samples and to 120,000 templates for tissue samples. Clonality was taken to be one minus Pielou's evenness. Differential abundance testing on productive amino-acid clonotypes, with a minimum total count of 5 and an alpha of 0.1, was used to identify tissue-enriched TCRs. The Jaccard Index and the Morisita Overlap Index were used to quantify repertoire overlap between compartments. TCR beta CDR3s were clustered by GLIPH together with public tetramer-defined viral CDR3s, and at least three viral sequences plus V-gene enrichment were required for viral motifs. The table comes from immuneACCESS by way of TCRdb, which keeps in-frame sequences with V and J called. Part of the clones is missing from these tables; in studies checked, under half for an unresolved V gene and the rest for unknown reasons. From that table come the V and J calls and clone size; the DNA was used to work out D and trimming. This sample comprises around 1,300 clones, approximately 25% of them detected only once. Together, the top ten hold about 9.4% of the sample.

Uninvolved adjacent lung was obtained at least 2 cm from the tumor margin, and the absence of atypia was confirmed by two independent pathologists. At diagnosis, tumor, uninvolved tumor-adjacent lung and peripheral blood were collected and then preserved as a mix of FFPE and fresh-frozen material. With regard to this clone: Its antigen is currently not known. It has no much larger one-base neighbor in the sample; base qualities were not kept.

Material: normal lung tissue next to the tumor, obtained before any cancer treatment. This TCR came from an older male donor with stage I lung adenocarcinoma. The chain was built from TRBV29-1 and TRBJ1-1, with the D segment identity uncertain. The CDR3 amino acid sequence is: CSAEGQLNTEAFF. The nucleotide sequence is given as TGCAGCGCCGAGGGTCAGCTTAACACTGAAGCTTTCTTT.